This passage covers 15 T cell receptor beta chains from one sample sequenced in a study of CD8 T cells in ankylosing spondylitis. Overall study findings and caveats: What appeared characteristic of ankylosing spondylitis blood was a TCR beta motif of eight highly homologous variants.

TCRdb re-called the 5' RACE reads through MiXCR, storing one row per CDR3 protein. The sample consists of about 440,000 distinct CDR3 sequences, 15% to 20% of them appearing once. Their antigen targets remain unknown. Source material: blood, either unsorted or a sorted T cell fraction (not recorded which). These receptors were taken from a male donor with ankylosing spondylitis.

The chain links TRBV19 to TRBJ1-5; tentatively, D is TRBD1 (6 bases). This CDR3 has 14 amino acids. Germline-derived CDR1 and CDR2 are LNHDA and SQIVND (reference sequence). V was trimmed by 9 bases and J by 3 bases, leaving 15 bases between them. The CDR3 region is CASEDSYLNQPQHF. The CDR3 DNA sequence: TGTGCCAGCGAGGACAGTTACCTCAATCAGCCCCAGCATTTT.

There are many counts of this clonotype. The chain employs TRBV28 and TRBJ2-7; D gene uncertain. This CDR3 is 15 amino acids long. The germline V gene encodes CDR1 MDHEN and CDR2 SYDVKM. The V and J ends lost 6 bases and 2 bases respectively, with 17 bases between them. CDR3: CASSSKRRDTYEQYF. CDR3 nucleotides: TGTGCCAGCAGCTCCAAGAGAAGGGATACCTACGAGCAGTACTTC.

The chain is built from TRBV19 and TRBJ2-7; 9 positions match TRBD1. The CDR3 is 16 residues long. Germline trimming cut 3 bases from V and 6 bases from J; bases unmatched to any gene: 12. Germline V lookup: CDR1 LNHDA, CDR2 SQIVND (reference sequence). The CDR3 sequence: CASSMGTGTGSREQYF. The CDR3 DNA is TGTGCCAGTAGTATGGGGACCGGGACAGGGTCTCGCGAGCAGTACTTC.

This clonotype was observed at least ten times. In DNA, the CDR3 is TGCAGCCCTCTCAGGGGCCCCCACAATGAGCAGTTCTTC. This translates into CSPLRGPHNEQFF. The gene calls are TRBV29-1 and TRBJ2-1, with D possibly matching TRBD1 (6 bases). CDR1 is SQVTM and CDR2 is ANQGSEA in the germline V gene. The CDR3 is 13 residues long. The V gene lost 8 bases and the J gene lost 5 bases, with 16 bases spanning the gap.

The chain combines TRBV6-2 or TRBV6-3 with TRBJ2-3, with D tentatively TRBD2 (5 bases). The CDR3 is made up of 14 amino acids. V was trimmed by 1 base and J by 2 bases, leaving 7 bases between them. Germline V lookup: CDR1 MNHEY, CDR2 SVGEGT. CDR3 sequence: CASSYLLVTDTQYF. CDR3 DNA sequence: TGTGCCAGCAGTTACTTACTAGTCACAGATACGCAGTATTTT.

The rearrangement uses TRBV20-1 and TRBJ2-4, with 7 bases aligning to TRBD1. J lost 7 bases, V lost 3 bases, and 9 bases had no gene match. Germline loops: CDR1 DFQATT, CDR2 SNEGSKA (reference sequence). The CDR3 has 14 residues. The CDR3 protein is CSASRAAQGNIQYF. The CDR3 DNA is TGCAGTGCTAGTAGGGCGGCACAGGGGAACATTCAGTACTTC.

The chain recombines TRBV4-1 with TRBJ1-4, with a tentative D call TRBD1 (6 bases). Trimming removed 5 bases from V and 7 bases from J, with 11 bases in between. Germline CDR1 MGHRA, CDR2 YSYEKL. There are 13 residues in the CDR3. CDR3 coding DNA: TGCGCCAGCAGCTTCAGGGGAGGTGAAAAACTGTTTTTT. This gives the protein CASSFRGGEKLFF.

This clonotype has only a few counts. The V and J genes are TRBV15 and TRBJ2-7; TRBD1 might be the D (5 bases). V lost 0 bases, J lost 5 bases, and 14 bases lay in between. Germline V lookup: CDR1 LNHNV, CDR2 YYDKDF (reference sequence). This CDR3 has 15 residues. The CDR3 region has the DNA TGTGCCACCAGCAGAGACCTCAGGGATACCAACGAGCAGTACTTC. Its protein product is CATSRDLRDTNEQYF.

This clonotype has just a few counts. This chain uses TRBV5-1 with TRBJ1-2; 7 bases fit TRBD1. CDR3 length: 15 residues. The germline CDR1 and CDR2 sequences are SGHRS and YFSETQ. Germline trimming cut 4 bases from V and 2 bases from J; bases unmatched to any gene: 8. The DNA for the CDR3 is TGCGCCAGCAGCACCTACCAACAGGGGAACTATGGCTACACCTTC. Its protein is CASSTYQQGNYGYTF.

The chain carries TRBV28 and TRBJ1-1; no firm D call. The CDR3 length is 12 residues. CDR1 and CDR2 (germline): MDHEN, SYDVKM. The V and J ends lost 7 bases and 11 bases respectively, with 17 bases between them. The CDR3 DNA sequence: TGTGCCAGCACCTCCTCCCCTGTAGGGGCTTTCTTT. It encodes CASTSSPVGAFF. The whole variable domain, filled in from reference TRBV28 and TRBJ1-1, reads DVKVTQSSRYLVKRTGEKVFLECVQDMDHENMFWYRQDPGLGLRLIYFSYDVKMKEKGDIPEGYSVSREKKERFSLILESASTNQTSMYLCASTSSPVGAFFGQGTRLTVV.

The genes are TRBV20-1 and TRBJ2-7; D is perhaps TRBD1 (6 bases). The V gene's germline CDR1 is DFQATT and CDR2 SNEGSKA (reference sequence). The CDR3 length is 12 residues. Trimming removed 3 bases from V and 6 bases from J, with 12 bases in between. This CDR3 is CSASEGVREQYF. The CDR3 nucleotides read TGCAGTGCTAGTGAGGGGGTCCGCGAGCAGTACTTC.

This clonotype was picked up a small number of times. The rearrangement uses TRBV6-2 or TRBV6-3 and TRBJ2-7; D might be TRBD2 (5 bases). Germline lookup yields CDR1 MNHEY and CDR2 SVGEGT. V was shortened by 6 bases and J by 2 bases, with 11 bases between the two germline ends. This CDR3 contains 13 residues. The CDR3 here is CASRRGLAYEQYF. The CDR3 nucleotides are TGTGCCAGCAGGAGAGGGCTTGCCTACGAGCAGTACTTC.

The chain has TRBV24-1 and TRBJ2-7; tentatively, D is TRBD1 (5 bases). Trimming took 3 bases from V and 1 from J, leaving 9 bases between them. CDR3 length: 14 residues. Germline V lookup: CDR1 KGHDR, CDR2 SFDVKD. This CDR3 reads CATSDPRTSYEQYF. The CDR3 DNA sequence: TGTGCCACCAGTGATCCTCGGACATCCTACGAGCAGTACTTC.

V is TRBV18 and J is TRBJ2-1; 15 bases align to TRBD2. Germline V lookup: CDR1 KGHSH, CDR2 LQKENI. This CDR3 spans 22 amino acids. V was pared by 0 bases and J by 3 bases, with 15 bases of the junction left unmatched. The CDR3 sequence: CASSPPFGRRTSGGAGYNEQFF. CDR3 coding DNA: TGTGCCAGCTCACCACCGTTTGGTCGTAGGACTAGCGGGGGGGCCGGCTACAATGAGCAGTTCTTC.

The V gene is TRBV7-9, the J gene TRBJ2-3, with D perhaps matching TRBD2 (7 bases). V shed 5 bases and J shed 4 bases, with 16 bases lying between them. This CDR3 has 15 residues. Germline loops: CDR1 SEHNR, CDR2 FQNEAQ (reference sequence). As DNA, the CDR3 is TGTGCCAGCAGCAGGGGGGACCGGGGGGCAGATACGCAGTATTTT. It codes for CASSRGDRGADTQYF.